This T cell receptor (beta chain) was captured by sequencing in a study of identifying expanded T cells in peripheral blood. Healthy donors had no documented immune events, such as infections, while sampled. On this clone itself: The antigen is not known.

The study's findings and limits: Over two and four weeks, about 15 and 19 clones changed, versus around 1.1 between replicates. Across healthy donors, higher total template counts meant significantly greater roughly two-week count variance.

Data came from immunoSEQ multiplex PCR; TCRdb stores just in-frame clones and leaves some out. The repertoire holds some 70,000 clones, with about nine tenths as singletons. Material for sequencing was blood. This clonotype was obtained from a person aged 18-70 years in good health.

The CDR3 protein is CSAGFRLGGNEKLFF. In nucleotides, the CDR3 is TGCAGCGCGGGCTTTAGACTGGGCGGAAATGAAAAACTGTTTTTT. The chain recombines TRBV29-1 with TRBJ1-4, with D hard to call. The V and J ends lost 7 bases and 5 bases respectively, with 20 bases between them. Germline loops: CDR1 SQVTM, CDR2 ANQGSEA. The CDR3 has 15 amino acids.